Listed here are 18 T cell receptor beta chains from one sample, sequenced in a study of regulatory T cells in long-lasting Graves disease. Researchers made TCR beta libraries by using iRepertoire HTBI primers and running Arm-PCR on CDR3 regions. TCRdb re-called the multiplex PCR reads through MiXCR, storing one row per CDR3 protein. The sample lists 450,000 or so distinct CDR3 sequences, under 25% occurring once. Time point reported: persistent/refractory GD, antithyroid drugs over 5 years with positive TRAb. PBMCs provided the RNA from which the TCR library was made. The source was peripheral blood mononuclear cells (PBMCs), collected when the disease was refractory, from a patient treated with antithyroid drugs. These receptors were collected from a female donor with Graves disease.

At least ten counts were recorded for this clonotype. V and J are TRBV15 and TRBJ1-1; D unclear. The CDR3 sequence is 12 residues long. The germline V gene has CDR1 LNHNV and CDR2 YYDKDF (reference sequence). Trimming cost V 3 bases and J 1 base, with 3 bases left between them. Written as DNA, the CDR3 is TGTGCCACCAGCAGGCCGAACACTGAAGCTTTCTTT. Its protein is CATSRPNTEAFF.

This clonotype was seen more than once but under ten times. This sequence joins TRBV4-1 and TRBJ2-7; 8 nucleotides match TRBD2. The V gene's germline CDR1 is MGHRA and CDR2 YSYEKL. V was pared by 0 bases and J by 2 bases, with 6 bases of the junction left unmatched. This CDR3 has 16 residues. CDR3 sequence reads: CASSQDLGGRTYEQYF. The DNA of the CDR3 is TGCGCCAGCAGCCAAGATCTCGGCGGGAGGACCTACGAGCAGTACTTC.

With regard to this clonotype: A far larger clone lies a single base away; this is likely a read error. The V call is TRBV12-3 or TRBV12-4, the J call TRBJ1-1, with D perhaps TRBD1 (5 bases). The CDR3 totals 13 residues. The CDR3, as DNA: TGTGCCAACAGTATCGGGGGGGGCACTGAAGCTTTCTTT. It yields the protein CANSIGGGTEAFF.

This clonotype showed up many times. The chain combines TRBV3-1 with TRBJ2-7, with D possibly matching TRBD1 (6 bases). The length of the CDR3 is 14 residues. In germline, CDR1 is LGHDT, CDR2 YNNKEL (reference sequence). The germline V and J ends were trimmed by 5 bases and 6 bases, with 17 bases remaining between them. In DNA, the CDR3 is TGTGCCAGCAGCTCTCGGTTGGGGGCTATCGAGCAGTACTTC. Translated, it gives CASSSRLGAIEQYF.

This clonotype was detected ten times or more. The chain links TRBV19 to TRBJ1-5, with 8 bases identical to TRBD1. This CDR3 region has 16 residues. The V gene's germline CDR1 is LNHDA and CDR2 SQIVND (reference sequence). Unmatched junction bases numbered 11, after V lost 3 bases and J lost 7 bases. In DNA form, the CDR3 reads TGTGCCAGTAGTATCTCAGGGGGCGCGGGAAACCAGCCCCAGCATTTT. Residues: CASSISGGAGNQPQHF.

The chain recombines TRBV29-1 with TRBJ2-1; maybe TRBD2 (5 bases). The CDR3 is 14 amino acids. Germline V gene sequence: CDR1 SQVTM, CDR2 ANQGSEA. The V and J ends lost 3 bases and 4 bases respectively, with 13 bases between them. CDR3 nucleotide sequence: TGCAGCGTTGAGGGGTCTAGCCCTTACAATGAGCAGTTCTTC. Protein: CSVEGSSPYNEQFF.

This clonotype was found once. The rearrangement links TRBV13 to TRBJ1-1, with a weak D call TRBD1 (6 bases). The CDR3 is 16 residues long. V gave up 0 bases and J gave up 1 base, with 12 bases separating them. Germline assignment: CDR1 PRHDT and CDR2 FYEKMQ (reference sequence). The CDR3 reads CASSLGVGGQNTEAFF. The CDR3 nucleotides are TGTGCCAGCAGCTTAGGTGTCGGGGGACAGAACACTGAAGCTTTCTTT.

The gene calls are TRBV19 and TRBJ1-5, with D possibly TRBD1 on 5 matching bases. Between the trimmed V and J ends, which lost 7 bases and 3 bases, there was a span of 13 bases. Germline V gives CDR1 LNHDA, CDR2 SQIVND (reference sequence). This CDR3 spans 14 amino acids. CDR3 nucleotides: TGTGCCAGTAAAGAAGACAGCGACAATCAGCCCCAGCATTTT. Translated, it gives CASKEDSDNQPQHF. The full variable domain, completed using reference TRBV19 and TRBJ1-5, is DGGITQSPKYLFRKEGQNVTLSCEQNLNHDAMYWYRQDPGQGLRLIYYSQIVNDFQKGDIAEGYSVSREKKESFPLTVTSAQKNPTAFYLCASKEDSDNQPQHFGDGTRLSIL.

This clonotype was recorded at least ten times. This chain uses TRBV7-2 with TRBJ1-2; D is unclear. The CDR3 extends over 14 amino acids. V shed 2 bases and J shed 8 bases, with 15 bases lying between them. Germline assignment: CDR1 SGHTA and CDR2 FQGNSA. Here the CDR3 reads CASSLLRDMRGYTF. Here the CDR3 DNA reads TGTGCCAGCAGCTTACTCCGAGACATGAGGGGCTACACCTTC.

This clonotype has at least ten counts. The V and J genes are TRBV6-2 or TRBV6-3 and TRBJ1-1, with D possibly being TRBD1 (5 bases). The CDR3 spans 17 residues. Per the germline V gene, CDR1 is MNHEY and CDR2 is SVGEGT. Deletions cut 6 bases from V and 10 bases from J, with 30 bases between. Here the CDR3 DNA reads TGTGCCAGCAGGTATCAGACCATATCCGGGACCCGGCGAGGAGCTTTCTTT. This codes for CASRYQTISGTRRGAFF.

Worth noting for this clonotype: The junction differs from germline at one of its ends, possibly a read error. The V and J genes are TRBV7-6 and TRBJ2-7, with D perhaps TRBD2 (5 bases). Germline V gene sequence: CDR1 SGHVS, CDR2 FNYEAQ. CDR3 length: 13 amino acids. The DNA for the CDR3 is TGTGCCAGCAGCTCGGTGGTTGAGGGAATACTCCTATTC. This encodes CASSSVVEGILLF.

V is TRBV4-1 and J is TRBJ1-5, with TRBD1 matching over 7 bases. The germline V gene has CDR1 MGHRA and CDR2 YSYEKL. This CDR3 contains 15 residues. V dropped 1 base and J dropped 2; count of bases not matched to a gene: 2. Here the CDR3 reads CASSQVGQGNQPQHF. CDR3 coding DNA: TGCGCCAGCAGCCAAGTTGGACAGGGCAATCAGCCCCAGCATTTT.

In its sample, this clonotype was seen a few times. V gene TRBV4-1 combines with J gene TRBJ1-4; D uncertain. Trimming took 4 bases from V and 8 from J, leaving 11 bases between them. The germline CDR1 and CDR2 sequences are MGHRA and YSYEKL. The CDR3 loop spans 13 amino acids. The CDR3 spells CASSPLRGEKLFF. The CDR3 DNA reads TGCGCCAGCAGCCCACTCCGAGGCGAAAAACTGTTTTTT.

The table lists this clonotype with many counts. V and J are TRBV27 and TRBJ2-5; no clear D. Germline lookup yields CDR1 MNHEY and CDR2 SMNVEV (reference sequence). V lost 7 bases, J lost 1 base, and 19 bases lay in between. The CDR3 is 16 amino acids. The CDR3 nucleotides read TGTGCCAGCATGTCCCTCCCGCAGTCTAGCCAAGAGACCCAGTACTTC. Its translation: CASMSLPQSSQETQYF.

Points on this clonotype: Since a much larger clone is just one base distant, this may be a read error. V usage is TRBV7-3 and J usage is TRBJ2-7; D gene ambiguous. In germline, CDR1 is SGHTA, CDR2 FQGTGA. The CDR3 contains 13 residues. Trimming removed 5 bases at V and 6 bases at J, with 14 bases between. In nucleotides, the CDR3 is TGTGCCAGCAGCACGGCCAATCTCGGCGAGCAGTACTTC. Translated: CASSTANLGEQYF.

This clonotype was observed a handful of times. The J gene is TRBJ1-1, the V gene TRBV4-1; 10 bases align to TRBD1. The J segment lost 7 bases and the V segment lost 3 bases, leaving 8 bases of the junction unmatched. CDR3 length: 15 amino acids. CDR1 and CDR2 from the germline V gene are MGHRA and YSYEKL. In DNA form, the CDR3 reads TGCGCCAGCAGCCACCGACAGGGGGCGAGGAGTGAAGCTTTCTTT. Residues: CASSHRQGARSEAFF.

The chain has TRBV7-9 and TRBJ1-5, with D possibly matching TRBD1 (6 bases). Trimming cost V 7 bases and J 9 bases, with 10 bases left between them. This CDR3 region has 11 residues. Germline CDR1 is SEHNR and CDR2 is FQNEAQ (reference sequence). The CDR3 loop is CASTRGGPQHF. The CDR3 DNA sequence: TGTGCCAGCACCAGAGGGGGGCCCCAGCATTTT.

The chain recombines TRBV20-1 with TRBJ2-1; tentative D call: TRBD2 (6 bases). The V gene lost 5 bases and the J gene lost 5 bases, with 16 bases spanning the gap. This CDR3 is 14 amino acids long. From germline, CDR1 is DFQATT and CDR2 SNEGSKA (reference sequence). The CDR3 loop is CSAWAGLGDNEQFF. The CDR3 coding sequence is TGCAGTGCTTGGGCGGGACTCGGTGACAATGAGCAGTTCTTC.